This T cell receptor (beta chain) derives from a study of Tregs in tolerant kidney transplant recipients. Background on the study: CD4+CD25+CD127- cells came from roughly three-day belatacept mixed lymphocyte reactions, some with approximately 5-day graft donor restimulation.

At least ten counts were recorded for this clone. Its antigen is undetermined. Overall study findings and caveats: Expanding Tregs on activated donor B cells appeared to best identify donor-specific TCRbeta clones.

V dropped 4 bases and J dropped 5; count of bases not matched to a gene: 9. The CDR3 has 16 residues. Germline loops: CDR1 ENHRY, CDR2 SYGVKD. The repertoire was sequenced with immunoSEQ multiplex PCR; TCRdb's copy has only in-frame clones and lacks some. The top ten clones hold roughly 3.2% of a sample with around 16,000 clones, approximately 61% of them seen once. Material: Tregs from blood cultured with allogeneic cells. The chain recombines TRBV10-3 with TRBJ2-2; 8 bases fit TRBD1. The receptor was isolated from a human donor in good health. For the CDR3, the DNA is TGTGCCATCAGTGGGGGGAGACAGGGGCGAACCGGGGAGCTGTTTTTT. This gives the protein CAISGGRQGRTGELFF.